One sample yielded the 24 T cell receptor beta chains listed below, sequenced in a study of PD-1 blockade in classical Hodgkin lymphoma. The repertoire was sequenced with immunoSEQ multiplex PCR; TCRdb's copy has only in-frame clones and lacks some. The sample consists of over 15,000 clones, roughly 84% of them appearing once. Relapse was seen in all patients after autologous stem cell transplantation, and brentuximab vedotin exposure was variable. Sample: peripheral blood mononuclear cells (PBMCs), taken before the second cycle of nivolumab. These receptors all come from a human donor with classical Hodgkin lymphoma.

The chain carries TRBV5-1 and TRBJ1-2; D is ambiguous. This CDR3 region has 15 residues. Trimming left V 1 base short and J 0 bases short, with 10 bases between. CDR1 is SGHRS and CDR2 is YFSETQ in the germline V gene. The CDR3, as DNA: TGCGCCAGCAGCTTGTCCCGGTTAGCTAACTATGGCTACACCTTC. It specifies CASSLSRLANYGYTF.

This clone came up once. The chain has TRBV5-1 and TRBJ2-4; TRBD1 might be the D (6 bases). The germline CDR1 and CDR2 sequences are SGHRS and YFSETQ. The V end was cut by 3 bases, the J end by 6 bases, with 22 bases between. This CDR3 comprises 17 residues. CDR3 DNA sequence: TGCGCCAGCAGCTCCACCCCAACAGACAGGTATCTAAACATTCAGTACTTC. Translation gives CASSSTPTDRYLNIQYF.

This clone was counted only a few times. The genes are TRBV6-4 and TRBJ2-1, with TRBD2 identical over 10 bases. This CDR3 is 15 amino acids long. V trimming: 6 bases; J trimming: 8 bases; junction bases outside the gene matches: 10. Germline values: CDR1 MRHNA, CDR2 SNTAGT. CDR3 region: CASSLASGSPDEQFF. The CDR3 DNA follows: TGTGCCAGCAGCCTCGCTAGCGGGAGTCCAGATGAGCAGTTCTTC.

The genes are TRBV2 and TRBJ1-2, with TRBD1 as a possible D gene (5 bases). Per germline, CDR1 SNHLY and CDR2 FYNNEI. CDR3 size: 13 residues. V was pared by 6 bases and J by 1 base, with 9 bases between. As DNA, the CDR3 is TGTGCCAGCAGGGCACAGGTTAACTATGGCTACACCTTC. Protein sequence: CASRAQVNYGYTF.

The DNA for the CDR3 is TGTGCCAGCACCTCAGAAAATCGGCTGGAAGCTTTCTTT. It translates to CASTSENRLEAFF. This rearrangement joins TRBV5-6 to TRBJ1-1; D gene uncertain. Germline CDR1 reads SGHDT; CDR2 reads YYEEEE. V dropped 6 bases and J dropped 8 bases, with 17 bases sitting between them. There are 13 residues in the CDR3.

The CDR3: CASSPGAALGEKLFF. The CDR3, as DNA: TGCGCCAGCTCACCGGGGGCGGCCTTGGGGGAAAAACTGTTTTTT. The chain joins TRBV5-1 to TRBJ1-4, with a possible D match to TRBD1 (6 bases). Deletions cut 7 bases from V and 8 bases from J, with 21 bases between. Looked up from germline, CDR1 is SGHRS and CDR2 is YFSETQ. The CDR3 length is 15 residues. The full variable domain, with the rest looked up from reference TRBV5-1 and TRBJ1-4, is KAGVTQTPRYLIKTRGQQVTLSCSPISGHRSVSWYQQTPGQGLQFLFEYFSETQRNKGNFPGRFSGRQFSNSRSEMNVSTLELGDSALYLCASSPGAALGEKLFFGSGTQLSVL.

The chain combines TRBV7-3 with TRBJ2-7; TRBD1 matches 8 bases. The V segment lost 2 bases and the J segment 2 bases; nucleotides outside the gene matches: 5. Germline V gives CDR1 SGHTA, CDR2 FQGTGA. This CDR3 has 15 residues. The CDR3 DNA reads as TGTGCCAGCAGCTTAGGACAGGGTAGGCCCTACGAGCAGTACTTC. This encodes CASSLGQGRPYEQYF.

The chain employs TRBV4-1 and TRBJ1-5; weak D call: TRBD1 (5 bases). The germline gives CDR1 MGHRA, CDR2 YSYEKL. V was pared by 3 bases and J by 3 bases, with 21 bases between. The CDR3 contains 18 residues. DNA for the CDR3: TGCGCCAGCAGCCAGGGACGGGTCCAGATCCCTCCCAATCAGCCCCAGCATTTT. Encoded protein: CASSQGRVQIPPNQPQHF.

This clone was counted a single time. The chain couples TRBV6-1 to TRBJ2-3; D not resolved. Germline CDR1 MNHNS, CDR2 SASEGT. The V end lost 4 bases, the J end lost 3 bases, and 23 bases lay between the germline ends. This CDR3 comprises 18 residues. CDR3 sequence reads: CASSGIRTIIGRTDTQYF. The CDR3 DNA sequence: TGTGCCAGCAGTGGAATCCGGACGATTATAGGAAGGACAGATACGCAGTATTTT.

The chain couples TRBV6-1 to TRBJ1-3, with D unclear. V lost 1 base, J lost 2 bases, and 6 bases lay in between. The CDR3 is made up of 14 amino acids. The germline V gene encodes CDR1 MNHNS and CDR2 SASEGT. CDR3 DNA sequence: TGTGCCAGCAGTGAAGGGGTTGCTGGAAACACCATATATTTT. Protein: CASSEGVAGNTIYF.

This rearrangement joins TRBV6-6 to TRBJ2-7; D perhaps matches TRBD2 (6 bases). The length of the CDR3 is 13 residues. In germline, CDR1 is MNHNY, CDR2 SVGAGI (reference sequence). With 6 bases removed from V and 1 base from J, the gap between germline ends came to 10 bases. The CDR3 bases are TGTGCCAGCAGCCAACGGGAGTCCTACGAGCAGTACTTC. It yields the protein CASSQRESYEQYF.

J is TRBJ1-5 and V is TRBV5-6; unclear D gene. This CDR3 region has 14 residues. Trimming left V 1 base short and J 9 bases short, with 14 bases between. Germline lookup yields CDR1 SGHDT and CDR2 YYEEEE. CDR3 in amino acids: CASSLNGGLRPQHF. As DNA, the CDR3 is TGTGCCAGCAGCTTGAACGGCGGTTTGAGGCCCCAGCATTTT.

This chain connects TRBV4-1 to TRBJ2-5, with a possible D match to TRBD2 (5 bases). Germline loops: CDR1 MGHRA, CDR2 YSYEKL. The CDR3 is 14 amino acids. The CDR3 nucleotides are TGCGTGGGGTCCCGCCAGGACTTAGGAGAGACCCAGTACTTC. Its translation is CVGSRQDLGETQYF.

In this sample, this clone turned up a few times. The chain links TRBV10-1 to TRBJ2-5; 12 bases align to TRBD1. Germline lookup yields CDR1 WNHNN and CDR2 SYGVQD (reference sequence). With V trimmed by 2 bases and J by 5 bases, 3 bases remained unmatched. CDR3 length: 15 amino acids. DNA of the CDR3: TGCGCCAGCAGTGAGGGGGACAGGGGGCGGGAGACCCAGTACTTC. It yields the protein CASSEGDRGRETQYF.

This clone was observed a few times. The chain joins TRBV2 to TRBJ1-1, with D possibly TRBD1 on 6 matching bases. V was clipped by 6 bases and J by 1 base, with 12 bases between them. CDR3 length: 14 amino acids. The germline V gene encodes CDR1 SNHLY and CDR2 FYNNEI. The CDR3 region has the DNA TGTGCCAGCAGACAGGACAGTTGGAACACTGAAGCTTTCTTT. Its protein product is CASRQDSWNTEAFF.

This clone has more than one count but fewer than ten. The chain uses TRBV7-9 and TRBJ2-2, with unresolved D. The CDR3 is 15 residues long. V dropped 8 bases and J dropped 0 bases, with 13 bases sitting between them. CDR1 and CDR2 (germline): SEHNR, FQNEAQ (reference sequence). CDR3: CASPPATPNTGELFF. CDR3 sequence (DNA): TGTGCCAGCCCGCCGGCGACACCGAACACCGGGGAGCTGTTTTTT.

V is TRBV7-3 and J is TRBJ2-5, with D perhaps matching TRBD1 (6 bases). V lost 2 bases to trimming and J lost 5 bases, with 21 bases between them. Germline CDR1 SGHTA, CDR2 FQGTGA. CDR3 length: 17 amino acids. The DNA for the CDR3 is TGTGCCAGCAGCTTATATGGCGCCCAGGGGAGATCGGAGACCCAGTACTTC. This translates into CASSLYGAQGRSETQYF.

Here the CDR3 DNA reads TGTGCCAGTAGTAAGCAGGTTGGGACTATACTTAACTATGGCTACACCTTC. Protein product: CASSKQVGTILNYGYTF. The V call is TRBV19, the J call TRBJ1-2; maybe TRBD1 (5 bases). This CDR3 contains 17 residues. V was trimmed by 4 bases and J by 1 base, leaving 19 bases between them. CDR1 LNHDA and CDR2 SQIVND come from the germline V gene (reference sequence).

The chain has TRBV19 and TRBJ1-2, with TRBD1 as a possible D gene (5 bases). The CDR3 consists of 16 residues. V shed 8 bases and J shed 7 bases, with 26 bases lying between them. CDR1 LNHDA and CDR2 SQIVND come from the germline V gene (reference sequence). CDR3 loop: CASHRPLGQGGVGYTF. Here the CDR3 DNA reads TGTGCCAGTCATCGACCCTTAGGGCAGGGAGGAGTTGGCTACACCTTC.

The chain links TRBV18 to TRBJ2-7, with 7 bases lining up with TRBD2. Unmatched junction bases numbered 20, after V lost 6 bases and J lost 0 bases. The length of the CDR3 is 19 residues. In germline, CDR1 is KGHSH, CDR2 LQKENI. CDR3 region: CASSEAIILAGTISYEQYF. CDR3 coding DNA: TGTGCCAGCTCCGAAGCTATTATTCTGGCTGGGACTATCTCCTACGAGCAGTACTTC.

J is TRBJ2-7 and V is TRBV21-1; TRBD1 is the table's D call and was not checked against the DNA. TRBV21-1 is classified as a pseudogene. This CDR3 spans 14 amino acids. For the CDR3, the DNA is TGTGCCAGGGCCATGCAAAGAAGAAACTACGAGCAGTACTTC. Translated, it gives CARAMQRRNYEQYF.

Only a few counts were recorded for this clone. V is TRBV11-1 and J is TRBJ2-5; 14 bases are a match to TRBD2. Germline trimming cut 5 bases from V and 4 bases from J; bases unmatched to any gene: 9. Germline V lookup: CDR1 SGHAT, CDR2 FQDESV (reference sequence). The CDR3 runs to 17 residues. The CDR3 loop reads CASSLGLAGELGETQYF. The CDR3 DNA sequence: TGTGCCAGCAGCCTGGGACTAGCGGGAGAATTAGGAGAGACCCAGTACTTC.

This rearrangement joins TRBV4-2 to TRBJ2-7; D gene uncertain. The V gene lost 2 bases and the J gene lost 1 base, with 0 bases spanning the gap. The CDR3 is made up of 11 amino acids. Germline V lookup: CDR1 LGHNA, CDR2 YNFKEQ. CDR3 loop: CASSQSYEQYF. CDR3 DNA: TGTGCCAGCAGCCAATCCTACGAGCAGTACTTC.

The rearrangement joins TRBV2 to TRBJ2-4; tentative D call: TRBD1 (7 bases). This CDR3 contains 16 residues. Germline values: CDR1 SNHLY, CDR2 FYNNEI. V shed 6 bases and J shed 1 base, with 16 bases lying between them. In DNA form, the CDR3 reads TGTGCCAGCAGATCAGGGCAGGGGGGTGCCAAAAACATTCAGTACTTC. This translates into CASRSGQGGAKNIQYF.